This TCR beta chain was recorded in a study of blood T cell repertoires in COVID-19. About the study: Samples came from the United States, Italy and Spain, spanning acute and convalescent COVID-19.

This table comes from immunoSEQ multiplex PCR, and its TCRdb copy is limited to in-frame clones, with some not included. The sample records approximately 210,000 clones, about four fifths being singletons. The germline V gene encodes CDR1 DFQATT and CDR2 SNEGSKA (reference sequence). Between the trimmed V and J ends, which lost 3 bases and 3 bases, there was a span of 14 bases. CDR3 size: 14 residues. V gene TRBV20-1 combines with J gene TRBJ2-5; D may be TRBD2 (5 bases). Input material: PBMCs or T cells enriched from blood (not recorded which). This clonotype was obtained from a man between 40 and 49 years old who had recovered from COVID-19. The CDR3 spells CSASPKRFEETQYF. The CDR3 nucleotides are TGCAGTGCTAGTCCCAAGCGGTTCGAAGAGACCCAGTACTTC.